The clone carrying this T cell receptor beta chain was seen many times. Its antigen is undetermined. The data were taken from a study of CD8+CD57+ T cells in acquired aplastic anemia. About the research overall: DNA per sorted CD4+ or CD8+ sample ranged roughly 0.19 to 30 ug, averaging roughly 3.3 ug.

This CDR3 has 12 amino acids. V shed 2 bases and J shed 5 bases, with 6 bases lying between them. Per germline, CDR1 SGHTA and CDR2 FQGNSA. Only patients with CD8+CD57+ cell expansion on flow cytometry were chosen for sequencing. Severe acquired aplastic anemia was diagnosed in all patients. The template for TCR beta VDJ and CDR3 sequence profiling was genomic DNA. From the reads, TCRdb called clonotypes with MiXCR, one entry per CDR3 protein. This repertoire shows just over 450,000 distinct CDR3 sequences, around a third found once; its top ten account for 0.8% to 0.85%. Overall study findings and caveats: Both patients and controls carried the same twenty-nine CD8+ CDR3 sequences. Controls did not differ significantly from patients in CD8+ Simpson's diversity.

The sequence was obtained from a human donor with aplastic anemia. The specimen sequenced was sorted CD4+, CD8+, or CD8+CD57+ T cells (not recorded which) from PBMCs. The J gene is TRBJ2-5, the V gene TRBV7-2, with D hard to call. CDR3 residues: CASSLTRETQYF. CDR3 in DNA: TGTGCCAGCAGCTTAACGAGGGAGACCCAGTACTTC. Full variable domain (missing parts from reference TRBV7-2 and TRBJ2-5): GAGVSQSPSNKVTEKGKDVELRCDPISGHTALYWYRQSLGQGLEFLIYFQGNSAPDKSGLPSDRFSAERTGGSVSTLTIQRTQQEDSAVYLCASSLTRETQYFGPGTRLLVL.